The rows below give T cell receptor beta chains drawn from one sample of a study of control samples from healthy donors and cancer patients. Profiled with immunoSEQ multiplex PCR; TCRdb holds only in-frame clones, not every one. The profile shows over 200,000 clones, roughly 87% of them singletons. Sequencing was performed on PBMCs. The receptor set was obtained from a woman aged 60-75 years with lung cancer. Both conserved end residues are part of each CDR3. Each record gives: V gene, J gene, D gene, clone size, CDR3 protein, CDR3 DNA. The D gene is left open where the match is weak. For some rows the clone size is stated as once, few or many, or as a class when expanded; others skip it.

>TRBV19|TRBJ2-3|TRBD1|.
CASSPAQGGTDTQYF
TGTGCCAGTAGTCCCGCCCAGGGGGGCACAGATACGCAGTATTTT
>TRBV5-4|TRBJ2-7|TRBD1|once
CASSPPGTGLTYEQYF
TGTGCCAGCAGCCCTCCCGGGACAGGGCTCACCTACGAGCAGTACTTC
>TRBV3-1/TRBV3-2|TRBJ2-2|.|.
CASSQDRLWGLNTGELFF
TGTGCCAGCAGCCAAGATCGCCTTTGGGGTCTAAACACCGGGGAGCTGTTTTTT
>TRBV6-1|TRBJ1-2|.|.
CASSEVRYYGYTF
TGTGCCAGCAGTGAAGTTCGATACTATGGCTACACCTTC
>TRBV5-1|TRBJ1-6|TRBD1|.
CASSITGGNSPLHF
TGCGCCAGCAGCATCACAGGGGGGAATTCACCCCTCCACTTT
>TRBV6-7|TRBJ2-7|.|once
CASTPGDTYEQYF
TGTGCCAGCACCCCGGGGGACACCTACGAGCAGTACTTC
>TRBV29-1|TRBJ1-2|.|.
CSVAKVAFDYGYTF
TGCAGCGTTGCAAAGGTGGCATTCGACTATGGCTACACCTTC
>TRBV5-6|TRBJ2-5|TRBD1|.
CASSRGQGAQETQYF
TGTGCCAGCAGCCGGGGACAGGGCGCCCAAGAGACCCAGTACTTC
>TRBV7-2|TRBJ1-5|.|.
CASSLSGMGNQPQHF
TGTGCCAGCAGCTTATCCGGGATGGGCAATCAGCCCCAGCATTTT
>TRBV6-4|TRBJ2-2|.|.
CASSARPAGELFF
TGTGCCAGCAGCGCCCGACCGGCCGGGGAGCTGTTTTTT
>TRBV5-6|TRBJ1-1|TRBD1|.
CASSWRGQVAEAFF
TGTGCCAGCAGCTGGCGGGGACAGGTCGCTGAAGCTTTCTTT
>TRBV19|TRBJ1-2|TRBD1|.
CASSQGQGLGYGYTF
TGTGCCAGTAGCCAAGGACAGGGTCTTGGCTATGGCTACACCTTC
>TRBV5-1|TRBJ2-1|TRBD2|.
CASSSFSGSSYNEQFF
TGCGCCAGCAGCTCCTTTAGCGGGAGCTCCTACAATGAGCAGTTCTTC
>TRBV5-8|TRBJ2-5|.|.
CASSSRQVGQETQYF
TGTGCCAGCAGCTCCCGACAGGTCGGGCAAGAGACCCAGTACTTC
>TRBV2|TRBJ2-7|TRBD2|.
CASSSGLAGGYEQYF
TGTGCCAGCAGTTCCGGACTAGCGGGAGGTTACGAGCAGTACTTC
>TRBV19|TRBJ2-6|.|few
CASSIEGRSGANVLTF
TGTGCCAGTAGTATAGAGGGTCGCTCTGGGGCCAACGTCCTGACTTTC
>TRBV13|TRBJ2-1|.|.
CASSSRRAGEQFF
TGTGCCAGCAGCTCAAGAAGGGCCGGTGAGCAGTTCTTC
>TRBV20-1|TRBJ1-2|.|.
CSARLGYGYTF
TGCAGTGCTAGACTGGGATATGGCTACACCTTC
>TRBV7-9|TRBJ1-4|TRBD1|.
CASSLATRQGGEKLFF
TGTGCCAGCAGCTTAGCTACGAGACAGGGAGGCGAAAAACTGTTTTTT
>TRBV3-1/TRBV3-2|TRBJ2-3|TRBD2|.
CASSQWGLGTDTQYF
TGTGCCAGCAGCCAATGGGGACTAGGCACAGATACGCAGTATTTT
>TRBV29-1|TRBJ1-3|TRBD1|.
CSVGGTAGNTIYF
TGCAGCGTAGGAGGGACAGCTGGAAACACCATATATTTT
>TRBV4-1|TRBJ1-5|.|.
CASSLFGGTKGGYSNQPQHF
TGCGCCAGCAGCCTTTTCGGCGGGACAAAGGGAGGATATAGCAATCAGCCCCAGCATTTT
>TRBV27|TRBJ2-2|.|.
CASSLNGPATGELFF
TGTGCCAGCAGTTTAAATGGCCCGGCCACCGGGGAGCTGTTTTTT
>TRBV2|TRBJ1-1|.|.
CASRVSQLNTEAFF
TGTGCCAGCAGGGTGAGTCAGCTGAACACTGAAGCTTTCTTT
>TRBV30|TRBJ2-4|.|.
CAWSVLGILAKNIQYF
TGTGCCTGGAGTGTATTGGGTATCTTAGCCAAAAACATTCAGTACTTC
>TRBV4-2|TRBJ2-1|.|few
CASSRAEKYNEQFF
TGTGCCAGCAGCCGGGCGGAGAAGTACAATGAGCAGTTCTTC
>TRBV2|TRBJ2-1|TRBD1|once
CASRKRQGGGNEQFF
TGTGCCAGCAGGAAGAGACAGGGTGGAGGCAATGAGCAGTTCTTC
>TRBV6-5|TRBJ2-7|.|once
CASSRTEGYEQYF
TGTGCCAGCAGTCGCACTGAAGGCTACGAGCAGTACTTC
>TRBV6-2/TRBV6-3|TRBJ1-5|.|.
CASSPLDSSNQPQHF
TGTGCCAGCAGCCCCCTGGACAGTAGCAATCAGCCCCAGCATTTT
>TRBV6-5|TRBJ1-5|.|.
CASRVTNNQPQHF
TGTGCCAGCAGGGTCACCAACAATCAGCCCCAGCATTTT
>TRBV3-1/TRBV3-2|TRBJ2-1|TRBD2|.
CASTLTSGNNEQFF
TGTGCCAGCACGCTCACAAGCGGGAACAATGAGCAGTTCTTC
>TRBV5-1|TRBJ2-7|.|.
CASSLGGHYEEQYF
TGCGCCAGCAGCTTGGGGGGACACTACGAGGAGCAGTACTTC
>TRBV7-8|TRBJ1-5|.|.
CASRRSRVGNQPQHF
TGTGCCAGCAGAAGAAGCAGGGTCGGCAATCAGCCCCAGCATTTT
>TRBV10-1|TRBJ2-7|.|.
CASSESSYEQYF
TGCGCCAGCAGTGAATCGAGCTACGAGCAGTACTTC
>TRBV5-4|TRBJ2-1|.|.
CASSLVGGSYNEQFF
TGTGCCAGCAGCTTGGTAGGGGGGTCCTACAATGAGCAGTTCTTC
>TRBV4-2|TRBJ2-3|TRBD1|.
CASSQASQGAGGTDTQYF
TGTGCCAGCAGCCAAGCCAGCCAGGGGGCCGGAGGCACAGATACGCAGTATTTT
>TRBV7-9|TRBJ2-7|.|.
CASSSLAWMYF
TGTGCCAGCAGCTCCCTGGCTTGGATGTACTTC
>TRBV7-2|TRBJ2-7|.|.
CASSLGYSPGDF
TGTGCCAGCAGCTTAGGGTACAGCCCTGGGGACTTC
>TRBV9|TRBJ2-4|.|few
CASSARQGGNIQYF
TGTGCCAGCAGCGCCAGACAGGGAGGGAACATTCAGTACTTC
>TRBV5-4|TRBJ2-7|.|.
CASSRTAGASYEQYF
TGTGCCAGCAGCCGCACGGCAGGAGCCTCCTACGAGCAGTACTTC